These 28 T cell receptor beta chains came from one sample sequenced in a study of patients and donors after allogeneic stem cell transplantation. TCRdb independently ran MiXCR on the RT-PCR reads; one entry per CDR3 protein. Among 920,000 or so distinct CDR3 sequences listed, 18% were seen once. What was sequenced was blood, either unsorted or a sorted T cell fraction (not recorded which). The receptors were sampled from a human donor who was either an allogeneic HSCT recipient or a stem cell or donor lymphocyte infusion donor (not recorded which). It is not recorded whose cells these are; they may come from a transplant donor.

The chain employs TRBV7-8 and TRBJ2-7; D uncertain. This CDR3 region has 15 residues. CDR1 and CDR2 from the germline V gene are SGHVS and FQNEAQ. The ends were cut back, 5 bases at V and 7 bases at J, with 21 bases in the middle. The DNA for the CDR3 is TGTGCCAGCAGCCCAGGACGGCCTACGTTTCTGGAGCAGTACTTC. The encoded protein is CASSPGRPTFLEQYF.

The V gene is TRBV7-2, the J gene TRBJ2-5, with 7 bases aligning to TRBD2. The CDR3 consists of 13 residues. V lost 5 bases, J lost 5 bases, and 5 bases stayed unmatched. Germline values: CDR1 SGHTA, CDR2 FQGNSA. This chain's CDR3 is CASSRGSGETQYF. The CDR3 DNA reads as TGTGCCAGCAGCCGCGGGAGTGGGGAGACCCAGTACTTC.

V and J are TRBV7-9 and TRBJ2-7; 7 nucleotides match TRBD2. CDR3 size: 15 residues. Germline V gene data show CDR1 as SEHNR and CDR2 as FQNEAQ (reference sequence). J gave up 0 bases and V 4 bases, and 6 bases lay outside the gene matches. The CDR3 DNA sequence: TGTGCCAGCAGCTCTTGGACTAGGAGCTCCTACGAGCAGTACTTC. It yields the protein CASSSWTRSSYEQYF.

This clonotype has a handful of counts. The rearrangement links TRBV7-8 to TRBJ1-1, with D hard to call. CDR3 length: 15 residues. V was cut by 3 bases and J by 5 bases, with 16 bases left in between. The V gene's germline CDR1 is SGHVS and CDR2 FQNEAQ. In DNA, the CDR3 is TGTGCCAGCAGCTTGGCAAGCGGTGGGCCTACTGAAGCTTTCTTT. This translates into CASSLASGGPTEAFF.

This clonotype was recorded at least ten times. The gene calls are TRBV5-1 and TRBJ1-1; the D is unclear. Germline values: CDR1 SGHRS, CDR2 YFSETQ. V dropped 5 bases and J dropped 3 bases, with 8 bases sitting between them. The CDR3 covers 12 residues. In DNA, the CDR3 is TGCGCCAGCAGTCACCTCGACACTGAAGCTTTCTTT. Encoded protein: CASSHLDTEAFF.

The chain has TRBV7-9 and TRBJ1-5; a weak D match, TRBD1 (6 bases). Germline CDR1 and CDR2: SEHNR and FQNEAQ (reference sequence). CDR3 length: 15 residues. V was trimmed by 0 bases and J by 7 bases, leaving 13 bases between them. CDR3 sequence (DNA): TGTGCCAGCAGCTTAGCTAAAGGGGGAGACCAGCCCCAGCATTTT. Protein product: CASSLAKGGDQPQHF.

The rearrangement links TRBV14 to TRBJ2-1; unclear D gene. CDR1 and CDR2 (germline): SGHDN, FVKESK. V was clipped by 2 bases and J by 7 bases, with 12 bases between them. There are 14 residues in the CDR3. As DNA, the CDR3 is TGTGCCAGCAGCCAACTTCAGTTAGGGAATGAGCAGTTCTTC. Translated, it gives CASSQLQLGNEQFF.

The rearrangement links TRBV7-9 to TRBJ1-2; no clear D gene. CDR3 length: 16 amino acids. Trimming shortened V by 4 bases and J by 6 bases, and 21 bases separated the two germline ends. CDR1 and CDR2 from the germline V gene are SEHNR and FQNEAQ (reference sequence). The CDR3 nucleotides read TGTGCCAGCAGCTCTCCGATCAGTCAGAATTTCGATGGCTACACCTTC. Residues: CASSSPISQNFDGYTF.

J is TRBJ2-7 and V is TRBV29-1; possibly TRBD1 for D (6 bases). The CDR3 is made up of 13 amino acids. Germline V gene data show CDR1 as SQVTM and CDR2 as ANQGSEA. V was cut by 3 bases and J by 5 bases, with 14 bases left in between. The CDR3 DNA follows: TGCAGCGTTGAGGGAACAGGGATAAACGAGCAGTACTTC. This codes for CSVEGTGINEQYF.

The genes are TRBV30 and TRBJ2-1; 11 bases are shared with TRBD2. CDR1 and CDR2 (germline): GTSNPN, SVGIG (reference sequence). This CDR3 contains 13 residues. V lost 5 bases and J lost 9; bases outside the gene matches: 6. CDR3 loop: CAWQLAGVSEQFF. Written as DNA, the CDR3 is TGTGCCTGGCAACTAGCGGGAGTAAGTGAGCAGTTCTTC.

In DNA form, the CDR3 reads TGTGCCGTACCGCGGGGGGGGGACCTAGCCAAAAACATTCAGTACTTC. Its protein product is CAVPRGGDLAKNIQYF. The chain joins TRBV2 to TRBJ2-4; 9 nucleotides match TRBD2. Trimming cost V 11 bases and J 0 bases; bases outside gene matches: 11. CDR3 length: 16 amino acids. Germline V CDR1 and CDR2: SNHLY, FYNNEI.

V gene TRBV20-1 combines with J gene TRBJ2-3; D ambiguous. Trimming stripped 7 bases from V and 4 bases from J, with 6 bases between. This CDR3 is 10 amino acids long. From germline, CDR1 is DFQATT and CDR2 SNEGSKA (reference sequence). Here the CDR3 DNA reads TGCAGTGTCGAGGCAGATACGCAGTATTTT. This gives the protein CSVEADTQYF.

This clonotype was found many times. This chain connects TRBV7-8 to TRBJ2-7; tentative D call: TRBD2 (5 bases). Looked up from germline, CDR1 is SGHVS and CDR2 is FQNEAQ. CDR3 length: 12 amino acids. V lost 0 bases and J lost 7, with 7 bases in between. CDR3 amino acids: CASSLASGEQYF. CDR3 in DNA: TGTGCCAGCAGCTTAGCGTCGGGGGAGCAGTACTTC.

The rearrangement joins TRBV12-3 or TRBV12-4 to TRBJ2-7; 15 nucleotides align to TRBD2. V trimming: 4 bases; J trimming: 6 bases; junction bases outside the gene matches: 7. The CDR3 has 16 amino acids. The CDR3 region has the DNA TGTGCCAGCAGTTCAATGGGGACTAGCGGGGGGTCCGAGCAGTACTTC. It encodes CASSSMGTSGGSEQYF.

Only a few counts were recorded for this clonotype. The chain is built from TRBV29-1 and TRBJ2-4; the D gene is possibly TRBD1 (5 bases). Germline V CDR1 and CDR2: SQVTM, ANQGSEA. V lost 4 bases and J lost 5, with 12 bases in between. This CDR3 spans 13 amino acids. CDR3 sequence: CSVVSQGENIQYF. The DNA for the CDR3 is TGCAGCGTTGTGAGTCAGGGCGAAAACATTCAGTACTTC. The variable domain in full, with the rest retrieved from reference TRBV29-1 and TRBJ2-4, is SAVISQKPSRDICQRGTSLTIQCQVDSQVTMMFWYRQQPGQSLTLIATANQGSEATYESGFVIDKFPISRPNLTFSTLTVSNMSPEDSSIYLCSVVSQGENIQYFGAGTRLSVL.

This clonotype has just a few counts. The CDR3 reads CASSQGSPKSNEQFF. DNA of the CDR3: TGTGCCAGCAGCCAAGGTTCTCCAAAGTCAAATGAGCAGTTCTTC. The chain joins TRBV3-1 to TRBJ2-1; D not certain. The germline V gene encodes CDR1 LGHDT and CDR2 YNNKEL (reference sequence). Trimming left V 1 base short and J 7 bases short, with 14 bases between. This CDR3 region has 15 residues.

This chain links TRBV4-2 with TRBJ1-1; 7 bases align to TRBD1. In germline, CDR1 is LGHNA, CDR2 YNFKEQ. J gave up 4 bases and V 4 bases, and 12 bases lay outside the gene matches. This CDR3 comprises 16 residues. The CDR3 reads CASSPDRTLLGTEAFF. CDR3 DNA sequence: TGTGCCAGCAGCCCGGACAGGACCCTCCTTGGCACTGAAGCTTTCTTT.

The chain carries TRBV27 and TRBJ2-7; 7 bases match TRBD1. V gave up 6 bases and J gave up 0 bases; unmatched junction bases: 14. The CDR3 sequence is 17 residues long. Germline CDR1 MNHEY, CDR2 SMNVEV (reference sequence). CDR3 DNA sequence: TGTGCCAGCAGCCATACCGGGACAGCCAAACTCTCCTACGAGCAGTACTTC. Residues: CASSHTGTAKLSYEQYF.

This sequence joins TRBV4-3 and TRBJ2-2; possibly TRBD2 for D (6 bases). Per the germline V gene, CDR1 is LGHNA and CDR2 is YSLEER. V lost 1 base and J 7 bases, leaving 19 bases between the germline ends. CDR3 length equals 17 residues. CDR3 protein: CASSQAPSEYLGGELFF. The CDR3 DNA reads TGCGCCAGCAGCCAAGCGCCTAGCGAGTATTTGGGCGGGGAGCTGTTTTTT.

This clonotype occurred a few times. V gene TRBV5-6 combines with J gene TRBJ1-1, with TRBD1 as a possible D gene (6 bases). V lost 2 bases and J 0 bases, leaving 11 bases between the germline ends. The CDR3 sequence is 15 residues long. Germline V gene sequence: CDR1 SGHDT, CDR2 YYEEEE. The CDR3 DNA reads as TGTGCCAGCAGCTTTCGGACAGTCATGAACACTGAAGCTTTCTTT. Protein product: CASSFRTVMNTEAFF.

The chain carries TRBV5-4 and TRBJ2-7; D ambiguous. V gave up 0 bases and J gave up 7 bases, with 8 bases separating them. The CDR3 extends over 12 amino acids. Per germline, CDR1 SGHNT and CDR2 YYREEE (reference sequence). The chain's CDR3 is CASSLDSKEQYF. The CDR3 region has the DNA TGTGCCAGCAGCTTGGACTCAAAAGAGCAGTACTTC. The full variable domain, its missing parts supplied by reference TRBV5-4 and TRBJ2-7, is ETGVTQSPTHLIKTRGQQVTLRCSSQSGHNTVSWYQQALGQGPQFIFQYYREEENGRGNFPPRFSGLQFPNYSSELNVNALELDDSALYLCASSLDSKEQYFGPGTRLTVT.

This rearrangement joins TRBV12-3 or TRBV12-4 to TRBJ2-1; 9 nucleotides line up with TRBD2. V was clipped by 5 bases and J by 7 bases; unmatched bases: 9. This CDR3 has 15 residues. The CDR3 DNA sequence: TGTGCCAGCAGTCTTAGCGGGAGAAGCTGGAATGAGCAGTTCTTC. This encodes CASSLSGRSWNEQFF.

In its sample, this clonotype was seen a few times. This rearrangement joins TRBV12-3 or TRBV12-4 to TRBJ2-7; TRBD2 matches at 12 bases. Unmatched junction bases numbered 7, after V lost 10 bases and J lost 9 bases. The length of the CDR3 is 12 residues. This chain's CDR3 is CATRLAGARQYF. Written as DNA, the CDR3 is TGTGCCACCAGACTAGCGGGAGCGAGGCAGTACTTC.

This clonotype was detected only a few times. Its ends do not fully match the called genes, so a read error is possible. This chain connects TRBV7-7 to TRBJ2-2; no definite D call. Germline V gene lookup returns CDR1 SSHAT and CDR2 FNYEAQ (reference sequence). The CDR3 has 14 amino acids. For the CDR3, the DNA is TGTGCTAGCAGCTTACAAACGAACACCGGGGAGCTGTTTTTT. It is translated as CASSLQTNTGELFF.

This chain links TRBV2 with TRBJ1-5; D is unresolved. The germline V gene encodes CDR1 SNHLY and CDR2 FYNNEI. V was shortened by 7 bases and J by 3 bases, with 16 bases between the two germline ends. The CDR3 has 15 amino acids. This chain's CDR3 is CASMFGSRDNQPQHF. The CDR3 coding sequence is TGTGCCAGCATGTTCGGCAGCCGGGACAATCAGCCCCAGCATTTT.

The J gene is TRBJ2-5, the V gene TRBV2; D is unclear. Germline CDR1 is SNHLY and CDR2 is FYNNEI. The CDR3 extends over 15 amino acids. Trimming shortened V by 0 bases and J by 0 bases, and 8 bases separated the two germline ends. The CDR3 sequence is CASSEARWYQETQYF. The CDR3 DNA reads TGTGCCAGCAGTGAAGCCAGGTGGTACCAAGAGACCCAGTACTTC.

In its sample, this clonotype was seen a few times. The V call is TRBV29-1, the J call TRBJ2-7; D is unresolved. Deletions cut 5 bases from V and 7 bases from J, with 18 bases between. Germline V gene data show CDR1 as SQVTM and CDR2 as ANQGSEA. The CDR3 has 13 amino acids. The chain's CDR3 is CSVSRFSPREQYF. The CDR3 nucleotides read TGCAGCGTTTCCAGATTCTCTCCCCGGGAGCAGTACTTC.

J is TRBJ1-6 and V is TRBV20-1, with 8 bases that match TRBD1. The CDR3 covers 15 residues. J was trimmed by 6 bases and V by 4 bases; bases with no gene match: 8. Germline V gives CDR1 DFQATT, CDR2 SNEGSKA (reference sequence). CDR3 in amino acids: CSATSLGQANSPLHF. The CDR3 coding sequence is TGCAGTGCTACCAGTTTGGGACAGGCTAATTCACCCCTCCACTTT.